This T cell receptor (beta chain) was identified during a study of cytomegalovirus exposure and HLA in healthy donors. Study overall: HLA-typed donors contributed some 85 million unique TCRs, which were held in an early data release. Findings of the study overall: A link between a missense DCLRE1C variant and TCR beta V- and J-gene trimming emerged from a later analysis. TCR association rates varied by HLA locus in a later analysis, with DRB1 highest and HLA-C lowest.

With 60 Vbeta and 13 Jbeta primers, the PCR was carried out. Original processing methods: In a later analysis, of tens of millions of unique beta chains, 9 million to 11 million appeared in at least two donors. Profiled with immunoSEQ multiplex PCR; TCRdb holds only in-frame clones, not every one. The V and J calls and clone size are taken from that table; D and trimming were inferred from the DNA. This table has fewer than 200,000 clones, 80% to 85% appearing once. This CDR3 spans 15 amino acids. V was cut by 1 base and J by 1 base, with 10 bases left in between. Germline loops: CDR1 SGHAT, CDR2 FQDESV (reference sequence). For this clone: What it recognizes is unknown.

Sequencing used PBMCs. The rearrangement links TRBV11-1 to TRBJ2-5; D call uncertain. The receptor was isolated from a human donor in good health. The CDR3 here is CASSLGLTFQETQYF. The CDR3 DNA follows: TGTGCCAGCAGCTTAGGTCTAACCTTCCAAGAGACCCAGTACTTC.